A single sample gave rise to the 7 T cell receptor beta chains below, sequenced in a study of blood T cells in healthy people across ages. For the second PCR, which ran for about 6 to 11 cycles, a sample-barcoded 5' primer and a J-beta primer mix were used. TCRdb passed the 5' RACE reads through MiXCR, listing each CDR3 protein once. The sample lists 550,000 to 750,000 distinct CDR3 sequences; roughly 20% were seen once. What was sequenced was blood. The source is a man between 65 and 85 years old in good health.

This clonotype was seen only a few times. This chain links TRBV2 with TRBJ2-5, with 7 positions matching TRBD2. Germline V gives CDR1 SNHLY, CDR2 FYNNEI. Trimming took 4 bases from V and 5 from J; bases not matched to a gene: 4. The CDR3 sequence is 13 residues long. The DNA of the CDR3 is TGTGCCAGCAGTGGTGGGAGGGAGGAGACCCAGTACTTC. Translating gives CASSGGREETQYF.

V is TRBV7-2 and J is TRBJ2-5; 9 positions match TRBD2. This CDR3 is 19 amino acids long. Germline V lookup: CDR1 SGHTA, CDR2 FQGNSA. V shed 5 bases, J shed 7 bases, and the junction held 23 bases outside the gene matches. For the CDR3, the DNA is TGTGCCAGCAGCCCCCAGGGGTATTCGGCTAGCGGGATAGTTGGGACCCAGTACTTC. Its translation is CASSPQGYSASGIVGTQYF.

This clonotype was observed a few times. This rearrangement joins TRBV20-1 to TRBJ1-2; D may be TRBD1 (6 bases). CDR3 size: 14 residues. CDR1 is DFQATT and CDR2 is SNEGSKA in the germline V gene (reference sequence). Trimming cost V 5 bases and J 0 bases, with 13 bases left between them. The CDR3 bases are TGCAGTGCTGCTTTAGACAGGCCTAACTATGGCTACACCTTC. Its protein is CSAALDRPNYGYTF.

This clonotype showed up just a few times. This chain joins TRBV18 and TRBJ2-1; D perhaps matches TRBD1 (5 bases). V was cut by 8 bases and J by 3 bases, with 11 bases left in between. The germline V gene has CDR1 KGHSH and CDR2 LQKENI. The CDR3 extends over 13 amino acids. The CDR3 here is CASADSNYNEQFF. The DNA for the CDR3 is TGTGCCAGCGCTGACAGTAACTACAATGAGCAGTTCTTC.

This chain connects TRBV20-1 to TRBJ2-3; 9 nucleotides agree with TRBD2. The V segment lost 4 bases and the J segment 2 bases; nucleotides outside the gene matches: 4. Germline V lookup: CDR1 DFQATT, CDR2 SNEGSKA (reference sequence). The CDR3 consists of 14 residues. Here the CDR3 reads CSATGLAFTDTQYF. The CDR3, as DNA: TGCAGTGCTACGGGACTAGCCTTCACAGATACGCAGTATTTT.

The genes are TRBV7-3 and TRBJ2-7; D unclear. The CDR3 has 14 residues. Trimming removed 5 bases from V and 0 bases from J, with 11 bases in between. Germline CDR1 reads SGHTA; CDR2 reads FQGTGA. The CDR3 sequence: CASSASDHSYEQYF. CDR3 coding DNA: TGTGCCAGCAGCGCATCGGACCACTCCTACGAGCAGTACTTC.

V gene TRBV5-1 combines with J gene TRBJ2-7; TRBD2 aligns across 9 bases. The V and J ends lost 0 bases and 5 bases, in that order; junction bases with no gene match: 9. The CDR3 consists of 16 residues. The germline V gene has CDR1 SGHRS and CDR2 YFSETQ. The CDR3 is CASSLGRGRAYDEQYF. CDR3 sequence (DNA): TGCGCCAGCAGCTTGGGTCGCGGGAGGGCCTATGACGAGCAGTACTTC.